Here is one T cell receptor (beta chain) with its context. Repertoires were generated with immunoSEQ multiplex PCR, while TCRdb's copy carries only in-frame clones and drops some. Seen here are 8,500 to 11,000 clones, 30% to 35% observed once, and the top ten hold roughly 5%. Plates contained about 200,000 CFSE-labeled responder cells and about 200,000 irradiated, violet-dye-labeled stimulator cells. Sorting after the reaction isolated proliferating CFSE-low CD3+CD4+ and CD3+CD8+ responders. Germline V CDR1 and CDR2: SEHNR, FQNEAQ (reference sequence). The CDR3 contains 15 residues. With V trimmed by 5 bases and J by 1 base, 5 bases remained unmatched. The sample comes from a study of graft-versus-host responses after intestinal transplantation. Findings and limits, study-wide: GvH clones surfaced in recipient marrow, some emerging earlier in ileum or blood.

The V call is TRBV7-9, the J call TRBJ2-1; 7 nucleotides line up with TRBD2. Sequencing used alloreactive CD4+ T cells from a mixed lymphocyte reaction culture, obtained before transplantation. As to subset: CFSE-low proliferating T cells sorted from roughly six-day pre-transplant mixed lymphocyte reaction (GvH or HvG direction). This clonotype was sampled from a human patient who was an organ donor for intestinal transplantation. The DNA for the CDR3 is TGTGCCAGCAGCAGGACTAGTGGGTCCTACAATGAGCAGTTCTTC. It specifies CASSRTSGSYNEQFF.